Listed below are T cell receptor beta chains from one sample, sequenced in a study of a mutant IDH1 vaccine in newly diagnosed glioma. Their antigens remain unidentified. Assay: immunoSEQ multiplex PCR; the TCRdb copy retains only in-frame clones and omits some. The table has 34,000 or so clones, roughly 80% seen once. Sequences were derived from PBMCs, sampled from a glioma patient whose treatment included an IDH1 peptide vaccine. The receptors come from a man between 25 and 39 years old with glioma. Each CDR3 is given with its conserved first and last residue.

v_call | cdr3_aa
TRBV27 | CASSLKVQGGETQYF
TRBV19 | CASSPNRDSYEQYF
TRBV6-1 | CASSGLGMYTEAFF
TRBV6-1 | CASSERGQNFYEQYF
TRBV6-5 | CASRPTGVGTEAFF
TRBV23-1 | CASSHPGPTGLDTQYF
TRBV6-1 | CASSEALLYSNQPQHF
TRBV5-6 | CASSLVTEETQYF
TRBV2 | CASQDRGYNEQFF
TRBV18 | CASSPTGTGNTEAFF
TRBV9 | CASSVSTDARYGYTF
TRBV5-6 | CASSLVSSSYEQYF
TRBV6-5 | CASGKMGQLAEAFF
TRBV5-4 | CASSRGGDYNEQFF
TRBV7-2 | CASSALAPSSPRNEQFF
TRBV30 | CAWSAGQDNSPLHF
TRBV2 | CASSALIGQETYEQYF
TRBV2 | CASSEGLRYTF
TRBV7-8 | CASSSQGYGYTF
TRBV7-9 | CASSSLTGEEKLFF
TRBV2 | CASSDGSAHNEQFF
TRBV7-9 | CASSLRDRGPDGYTF